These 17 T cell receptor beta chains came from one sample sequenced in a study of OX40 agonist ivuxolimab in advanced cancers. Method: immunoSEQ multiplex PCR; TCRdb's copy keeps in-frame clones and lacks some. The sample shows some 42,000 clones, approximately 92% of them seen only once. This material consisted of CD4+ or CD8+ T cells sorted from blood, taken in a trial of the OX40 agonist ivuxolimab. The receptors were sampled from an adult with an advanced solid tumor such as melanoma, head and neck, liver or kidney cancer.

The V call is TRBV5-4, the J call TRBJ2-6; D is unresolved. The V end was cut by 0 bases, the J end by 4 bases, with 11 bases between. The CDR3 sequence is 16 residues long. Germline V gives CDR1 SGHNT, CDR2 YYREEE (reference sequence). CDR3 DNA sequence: TGTGCCAGCAGCTTGGTTGGAATGAGAGGGGCCAACGTCCTGACTTTC. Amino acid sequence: CASSLVGMRGANVLTF.

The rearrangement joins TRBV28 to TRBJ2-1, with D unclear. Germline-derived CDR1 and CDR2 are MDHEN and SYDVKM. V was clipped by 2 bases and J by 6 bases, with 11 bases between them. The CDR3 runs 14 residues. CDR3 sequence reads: CASSLGIAPNEQFF. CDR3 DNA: TGTGCCAGCAGTTTAGGAATAGCTCCCAATGAGCAGTTCTTC. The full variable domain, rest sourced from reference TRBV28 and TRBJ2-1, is DVKVTQSSRYLVKRTGEKVFLECVQDMDHENMFWYRQDPGLGLRLIYFSYDVKMKEKGDIPEGYSVSREKKERFSLILESASTNQTSMYLCASSLGIAPNEQFFGPGTRLTVL.

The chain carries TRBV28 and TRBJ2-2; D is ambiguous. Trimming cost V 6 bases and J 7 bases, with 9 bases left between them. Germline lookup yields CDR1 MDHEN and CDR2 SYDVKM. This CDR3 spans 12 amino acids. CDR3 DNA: TGTGCCAGCAGCCTCAATTTCGGGGAGCTGTTTTTT. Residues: CASSLNFGELFF.

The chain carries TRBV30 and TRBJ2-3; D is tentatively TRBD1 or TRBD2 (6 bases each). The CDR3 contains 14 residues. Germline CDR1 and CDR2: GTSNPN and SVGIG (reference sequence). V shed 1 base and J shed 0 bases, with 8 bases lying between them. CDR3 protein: CAWSGGASTDTQYF. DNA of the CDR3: TGTGCCTGGAGTGGGGGGGCTAGCACAGATACGCAGTATTTT.

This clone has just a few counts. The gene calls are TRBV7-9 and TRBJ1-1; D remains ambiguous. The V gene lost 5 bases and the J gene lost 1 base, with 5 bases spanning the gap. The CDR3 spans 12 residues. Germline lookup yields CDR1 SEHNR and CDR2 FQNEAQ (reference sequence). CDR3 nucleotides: TGTGCCAGCAGCCTACAGAACACTGAAGCTTTCTTT. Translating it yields CASSLQNTEAFF.

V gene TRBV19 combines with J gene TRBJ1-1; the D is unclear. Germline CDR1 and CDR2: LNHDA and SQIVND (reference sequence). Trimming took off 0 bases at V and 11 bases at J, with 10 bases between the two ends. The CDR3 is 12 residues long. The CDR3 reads CASSIEGGRAFF. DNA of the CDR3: TGTGCCAGTAGTATAGAAGGAGGGCGGGCTTTCTTT. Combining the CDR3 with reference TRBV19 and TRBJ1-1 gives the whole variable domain DGGITQSPKYLFRKEGQNVTLSCEQNLNHDAMYWYRQDPGQGLRLIYYSQIVNDFQKGDIAEGYSVSREKKESFPLTVTSAQKNPTAFYLCASSIEGGRAFFGQGTRLTVV.

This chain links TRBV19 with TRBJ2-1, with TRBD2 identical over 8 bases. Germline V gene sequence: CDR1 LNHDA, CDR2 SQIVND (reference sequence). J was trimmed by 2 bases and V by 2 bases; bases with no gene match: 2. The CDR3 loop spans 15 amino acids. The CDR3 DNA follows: TGTGCCAGTAGTATAAGCGGGAGTACCTACAATGAGCAGTTCTTC. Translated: CASSISGSTYNEQFF.

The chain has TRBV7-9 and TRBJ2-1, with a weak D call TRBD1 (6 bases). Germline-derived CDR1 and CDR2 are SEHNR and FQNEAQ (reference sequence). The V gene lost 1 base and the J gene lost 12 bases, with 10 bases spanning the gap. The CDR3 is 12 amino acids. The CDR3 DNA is TGTGCCAGCAGCTTAGTGGGGGCCGGGCAGTTCTTC. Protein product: CASSLVGAGQFF.

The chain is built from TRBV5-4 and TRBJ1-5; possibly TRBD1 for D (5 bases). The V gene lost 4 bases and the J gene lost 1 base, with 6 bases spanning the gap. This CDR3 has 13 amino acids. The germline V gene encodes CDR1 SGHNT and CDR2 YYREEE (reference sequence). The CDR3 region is CASSRDSNQPQHF. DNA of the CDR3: TGTGCCAGCAGCCGGGACAGCAATCAGCCCCAGCATTTT.

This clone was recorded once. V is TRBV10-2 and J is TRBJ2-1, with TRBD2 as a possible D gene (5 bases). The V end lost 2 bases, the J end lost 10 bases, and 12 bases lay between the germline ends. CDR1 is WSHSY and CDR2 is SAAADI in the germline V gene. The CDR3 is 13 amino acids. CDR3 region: CASSENLTGEQFF. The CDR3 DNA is TGCGCCAGCAGTGAGAATCTCACGGGGGAGCAGTTCTTC.

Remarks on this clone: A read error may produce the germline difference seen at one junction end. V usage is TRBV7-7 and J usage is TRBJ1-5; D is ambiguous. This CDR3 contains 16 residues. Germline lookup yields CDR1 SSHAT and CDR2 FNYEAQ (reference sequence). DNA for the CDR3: TGTGCTAGCAGCTTACCCGGCTTGGGCAGCAATCAGCCCCAGCATTTT. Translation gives CASSLPGLGSNQPQHF.

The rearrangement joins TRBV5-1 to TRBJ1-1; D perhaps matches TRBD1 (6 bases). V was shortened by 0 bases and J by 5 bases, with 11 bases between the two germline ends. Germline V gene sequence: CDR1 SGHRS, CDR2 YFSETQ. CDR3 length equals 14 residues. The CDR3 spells CASSLEAGVTEAFF. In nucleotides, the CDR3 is TGCGCCAGCAGCTTGGAAGCAGGGGTGACTGAAGCTTTCTTT.

The DNA for the CDR3 is TGTGCCAGCAGTGGGTGCCGGGACAGAATGTTTGCCGTAACCTACGAGCAGTACTTC. Amino acid sequence: CASSGCRDRMFAVTYEQYF. The chain has TRBV21-1 and TRBJ2-7; the listed D gene, TRBD1, was not tested against the DNA. TRBV21-1 is noted as a pseudogene. CDR3 length: 19 residues.

The DNA for the CDR3 is TGTGCCAGCAGCAGAGGACTCAGCTACGAGCAGTACTTC. Its translation: CASSRGLSYEQYF. V is TRBV28 and J is TRBJ2-7, with D possibly TRBD2 on 5 matching bases. CDR3 length: 13 residues. The V and J ends lost 6 bases and 3 bases respectively, with 12 bases between them. Germline CDR1 MDHEN, CDR2 SYDVKM.

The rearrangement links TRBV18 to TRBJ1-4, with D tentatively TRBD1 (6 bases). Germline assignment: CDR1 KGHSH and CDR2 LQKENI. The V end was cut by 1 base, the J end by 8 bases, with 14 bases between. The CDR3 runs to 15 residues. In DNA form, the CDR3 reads TGTGCCAGCTCACCACGGGGGGCCTCCGCGGAAAAACTGTTTTTT. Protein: CASSPRGASAEKLFF. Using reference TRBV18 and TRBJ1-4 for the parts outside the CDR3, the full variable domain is NAGVMQNPRHLVRRRGQEARLRCSPMKGHSHVYWYRQLPEEGLKFMVYLQKENIIDESGMPKERFSAEFPKEGPSILRIQQVVRGDSAAYFCASSPRGASAEKLFFGSGTQLSVL.

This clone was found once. CDR3 amino acids: CASSMGTGGMETQYF. The CDR3 DNA reads TGTGCCAGTAGTATGGGAACAGGGGGCATGGAGACCCAGTACTTC. This rearrangement joins TRBV19 to TRBJ2-5; 9 positions match TRBD1. The V segment lost 3 bases and the J segment 5 bases; nucleotides outside the gene matches: 7. The CDR3 totals 15 residues. The V gene's germline CDR1 is LNHDA and CDR2 SQIVND (reference sequence).

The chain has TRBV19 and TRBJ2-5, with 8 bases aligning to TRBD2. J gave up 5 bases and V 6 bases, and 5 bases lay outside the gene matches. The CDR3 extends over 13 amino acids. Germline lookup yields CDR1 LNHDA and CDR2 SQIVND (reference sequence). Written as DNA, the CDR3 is TGTGCCAGTAGCACCCCGGGGGGGGAGACCCAGTACTTC. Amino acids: CASSTPGGETQYF.